This T cell receptor (beta chain) was captured in a study of blood T cell repertoires in COVID-19. Overall study context: Samples taken during acute and convalescent COVID-19 were collected in the United States, Italy and Spain. The cDNA or gDNA used as material had been derived from T cells, B-cell-depleted T cells, or PBMCs.

In the original processing: Nucleated cell number was recorded as an estimate derived from reference gene primer amplification. Sequencing was performed with immunoSEQ multiplex PCR; in TCRdb, only in-frame clones are kept and a portion is missing. D and trimming come from the DNA, and the V and J calls and clone size come from that table. The sample holds hundreds of thousands of clones, roughly 85% seen once. Per germline, CDR1 SGHVS and CDR2 FQNEAQ. V lost 4 bases, J lost 7 bases, and 10 bases stayed unmatched. This CDR3 has 16 residues. The chain employs TRBV7-8 and TRBJ1-5; 10 nucleotides line up with TRBD1. The TCR sequence derives from a woman in her forties or fifties who had recovered from COVID-19. The sequenced material came from peripheral blood. CDR3 DNA: TGTGCCAGCAGCTCCACCGGGACAGGGGTTTTGCAGCCCCAGCATTTT. It encodes CASSSTGTGVLQPQHF.